The T cell receptor (beta chain) under discussion was sequenced for a study of T-cell reconstitution after alpha-beta-depleted transplantation in children. This clonotype appeared many times. Antigen unknown. The TCRbeta library incorporated unique molecular identifiers. TCRdb re-analysed the PCR reads in MiXCR, keeping a single row per CDR3 protein. The repertoire includes hundreds of thousands of distinct CDR3 sequences, approximately 11% of them detected once, and 28% sits in the top ten. Study results and caveats: Two months or so post-transplant, alpha-beta T cells reportedly derived from several hundred expanded graft clones.

Germline V lookup: CDR1 PRHDT, CDR2 FYEKMQ (reference sequence). The CDR3 is 13 amino acids. Between the trimmed V and J ends, which lost 5 bases and 5 bases, there was a span of 12 bases. This sequence originates from a child younger than two with acute myeloid leukemia, due to receive a stem cell transplant. This chain uses TRBV13 with TRBJ2-5; D not resolved. The specimen comprised PBMCs, sampled before TCRalphabeta/CD19-depleted stem cell transplant. The CDR3 is CASSLRRGETQYF. The DNA for the CDR3 is TGTGCCAGCAGCCTACGGAGAGGCGAGACCCAGTACTTC.